This T cell receptor (beta chain) was recovered during a study of T cell clonality in common variable immunodeficiency. Trimming took 1 base from V and 6 from J; bases not matched to a gene: 2. Germline V CDR1 and CDR2: SGHRS, YFSETQ. The CDR3 loop spans 13 amino acids. Repertoires were generated with immunoSEQ multiplex PCR, while TCRdb's copy carries only in-frame clones and drops some. The data show tens of thousands of clones, with none appearing a single time. Study-wide results and caveats: In common variable immunodeficiency, TCR beta chains reportedly carried fewer deletions and N-nucleotide insertions. Patient heterogeneity in the CVID cohort limited correlations between repertoire features and clinical complications. CVID subjects shared fewer TCRbeta clones than healthy controls did.

Reduced serum IgG, IgA and/or IgM plus specific antibody deficiency defined CVID. Of CVID subjects, 15 were female and over 25 male, mean age about 40. This clone was seen many times. Its cognate antigen is unknown. The read finishes 3 residues shy of the CDR3 end, and the germline J gene is used to complete it. The sample was peripheral blood mononuclear cells. The clonotype was recovered from a human donor with common variable immunodeficiency. This chain links TRBV5-1 with TRBJ2-5, with 8 bases lining up with TRBD1. Here the CDR3 reads CASSLTGGQTQYF. Partial CDR3 DNA: TGCGCCAGCAGCTTGACAGGGGGACAGACC.